The rows below give T cell receptor beta chains drawn from one sample of a study of T cell responses to AZD1222 COVID-19 vaccine. Profiled with immunoSEQ multiplex PCR; TCRdb holds only in-frame clones, not every one. The sample lists fewer than 150,000 clones; 90% to 95% were seen once. The sequences come from peripheral blood, collected on day 0 of AZD1222 vaccination. The receptors shown here come from an adult in good health. Both conserved end residues are part of each CDR3. The D gene is left open where the match is weak. Only part of the rows carry a size: once, few, many, or a class if the clone is expanded.

j_call d_call v_call clone_size cdr3_nt cdr3_aa
TRBJ1-1 NA TRBV29-1 once TGCAGCGTTGTACAGGGTATGGCGGTTGCTGAAGCTTTCTTT CSVVQGMAVAEAFF
TRBJ2-5 NA TRBV28 NA TGTGCTACTAGCCAGAGGGGGGAGACCCAGTACTTC CATSQRGETQYF
TRBJ2-1 NA TRBV27 NA TGTGCCAGCATCTTTTTCCCCCAGTTCTTC CASIFFPQFF
TRBJ1-2 NA TRBV28 NA TGTGCCAGCAGTTCAGTGAGCTATGGCTACACCTTC CASSSVSYGYTF
TRBJ1-2 NA TRBV28 NA TGTGCCAGCAGTTTGCGCCAGCTCCCCGGCGGCTACACCTTC CASSLRQLPGGYTF
TRBJ1-3 NA TRBV28 NA TGTGCCAGCAGTTATAGACCAGTCTCTGGAAACACCATATATTTT CASSYRPVSGNTIYF
TRBJ2-5 TRBD2 TRBV3-1/TRBV3-2 NA TGTGCCAGCAGCCAACATCCGGGACTAGCGGGAGGCAAGACCCAGTACTTC CASSQHPGLAGGKTQYF
TRBJ2-1 NA TRBV9 NA TGTGCCAGCAGCGTAGTCGGGGGCTCCTACAATGAGCAGTTCTTC CASSVVGGSYNEQFF
TRBJ1-5 NA TRBV3-1/TRBV3-2 NA TGTGCCAGCAGCCAATCTCGACCCACTCGGTATAGCAATCAGCCCCAGCATTTT CASSQSRPTRYSNQPQHF
TRBJ2-3 NA TRBV7-8 NA TGTGCCAGCAGCTTAGAGCGGAGCACAGATACGCAGTATTTT CASSLERSTDTQYF
TRBJ1-6 NA TRBV28 NA TGTGCCAGCAGTTCGCCTACCGGGGCCCCAAATTCACCCCTCCACTTT CASSSPTGAPNSPLHF
TRBJ1-1 NA TRBV27 NA TGTGCCAGCACAGGGAACACTGAAGCTTTCTTT CASTGNTEAFF
TRBJ1-1 NA TRBV28 NA TGTGCCAGCACCTTGGGTGTCGCTGAAGCTTTCTTT CASTLGVAEAFF
TRBJ2-3 NA TRBV7-2 NA TGTGCCAGCAGCCTTGAGATCACAGATACGCAGTATTTT CASSLEITDTQYF
TRBJ1-3 NA TRBV5-5 NA TGTGCCAGCAGCCGGCGACTGGACTCTGGAAACACCATATATTTT CASSRRLDSGNTIYF
TRBJ2-1 NA TRBV4-3 NA TGCGCCAGCAGCGCCCAGGGTTCTGGCCCCTACAATGAGCAGTTCTTC CASSAQGSGPYNEQFF
TRBJ2-5 NA TRBV18 NA TGTGCCAGCCGCGACGGAAGAGAGACCCAGTACTTC CASRDGRETQYF
TRBJ2-2 TRBD2 TRBV6-5 NA TGTGCCAGCATTAAGCGGGAGAACACCGGGGAGCTGTTTTTT CASIKRENTGELFF
TRBJ2-7 TRBD1 TRBV11-1 NA TGTGCCAGCAGCGCCGACAGGGTCTACGAGCAGTACTTC CASSADRVYEQYF
TRBJ1-2 TRBD1 TRBV6-5 NA TGTGCCAGCAGTACAGGGGGCGCTTGGAAAGGCTACACCTTC CASSTGGAWKGYTF
TRBJ2-7 TRBD1 TRBV4-3 few TGCGCCAGCAGCCACAGGACAGGGAACTCCTACGAGCAGTACTTC CASSHRTGNSYEQYF
TRBJ2-5 TRBD1 TRBV28 NA TGTGCCAGCAGGATTCAGGGGGCGTGGGAGACCCAGTACTTC CASRIQGAWETQYF